This T cell receptor (beta chain) emerged from a study of brain T cells in children with intractable seizures. Time point specified: blood from clinic visit 5 months post-surgery; TSC patient then seizure free. Before surgery, patients took at least one anti-epileptic drug. The V gene's germline CDR1 is SGHNT and CDR2 YENEEA. CDR3 length equals 17 residues. The ends lost 5 bases at V and 0 bases at J; junction bases unmatched: 11. Only in-frame clones appear in the TCRdb table, and some are missing; sequencing was by immunoSEQ multiplex PCR. This sample carries about 340,000 clones, about 93% of them seen once, and the ten largest clones take 5.7%.

The chain has TRBV11-3 and TRBJ2-3; 7 bases fit TRBD2. The TCR sequence derives from a boy less than two years old with tuberous sclerosis and intractable seizures. Material: peripheral blood, obtained more than 4 months after surgery. This CDR3 reads CASSLLGGTLSTDTQYF. CDR3 bases: TGTGCCAGCAGCCTTCTGGGGGGGACCCTTAGCACAGATACGCAGTATTTT.